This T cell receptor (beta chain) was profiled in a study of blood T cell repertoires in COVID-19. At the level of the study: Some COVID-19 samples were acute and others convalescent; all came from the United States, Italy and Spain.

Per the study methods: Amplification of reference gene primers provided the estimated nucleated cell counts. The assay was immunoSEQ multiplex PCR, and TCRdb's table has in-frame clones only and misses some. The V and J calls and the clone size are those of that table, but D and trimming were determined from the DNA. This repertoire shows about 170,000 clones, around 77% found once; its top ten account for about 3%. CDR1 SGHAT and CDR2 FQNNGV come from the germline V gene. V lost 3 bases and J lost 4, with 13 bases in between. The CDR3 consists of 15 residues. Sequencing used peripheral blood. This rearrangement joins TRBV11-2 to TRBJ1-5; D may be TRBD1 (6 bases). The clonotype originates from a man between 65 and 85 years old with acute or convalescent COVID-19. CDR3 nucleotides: TGTGCCAGCAGCTTGGAACGAGGGGGTAATCAGCCCCAGCATTTT. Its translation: CASSLERGGNQPQHF.